Listed below are T cell receptor beta chains from one sample, sequenced in a study of control samples from healthy donors and cancer patients. Profiling relied on immunoSEQ multiplex PCR, and the TCRdb table lists in-frame clones only, not all of them. The sample includes 55,000 to 90,000 clones, over 70% of them seen just once. The sequencing input was blood. The receptors were sampled from a man aged 45-65 years in good health. CDR3s include the opening cysteine and the closing phenylalanine or tryptophan. The order of the fields is V gene, CDR3 protein.

V: TRBV30; CDR3: CAWSVGGRGQETQYF
V: TRBV19; CDR3: CASSPGGGSNQPQHF
V: TRBV2; CDR3: CASSEDSSYGYTF
V: TRBV25-1; CDR3: CASTHGQGHFYGYTF
V: TRBV2; CDR3: CASSEKTNYGYTF
V: TRBV5-1; CDR3: CASSTVTSGNTGELFF
V: TRBV27; CDR3: CASSPRTGGTGELFF
V: TRBV6-2/TRBV6-3; CDR3: CASSYSSASGETQYF
V: TRBV10-1; CDR3: CAHSTASGSLREQYF
V: TRBV12-5; CDR3: CARAEGENIQYF
V: TRBV7-9; CDR3: CASSLAHRGHEKLFF
V: TRBV6-1; CDR3: CASSERYPGAFF
V: TRBV3-1/TRBV3-2; CDR3: CASSPSTGMNTGELFF
V: TRBV11-3; CDR3: CASSSRVRGRGNIEQFF
V: TRBV29-1; CDR3: CSVGVQGAPRELFF
V: TRBV6-5; CDR3: CASSYIRGDNEQFF
V: TRBV4-3; CDR3: CASSHVASGVIKTQYF
V: TRBV25-1; CDR3: CASSEFGPGAREKLFF
V: TRBV11-3; CDR3: CASSVGGSYNSPLHF
V: TRBV11-2; CDR3: CASSRGVQETQYF
V: TRBV3-1/TRBV3-2; CDR3: CASSRLVLSGELFF
V: TRBV10-3; CDR3: CAISESRVANYGYTF
V: TRBV30; CDR3: CAWSVGLQRETQYF
V: TRBV5-4; CDR3: CASSLAGLGVAGELFF
V: TRBV5-1; CDR3: CASSLGGVISPLHF
V: TRBV13; CDR3: CASSLRTGGANTEAFF
V: TRBV6-2/TRBV6-3; CDR3: CASSYIARSYNEQFF
V: TRBV30; CDR3: CAWSVGGVNEKLFF